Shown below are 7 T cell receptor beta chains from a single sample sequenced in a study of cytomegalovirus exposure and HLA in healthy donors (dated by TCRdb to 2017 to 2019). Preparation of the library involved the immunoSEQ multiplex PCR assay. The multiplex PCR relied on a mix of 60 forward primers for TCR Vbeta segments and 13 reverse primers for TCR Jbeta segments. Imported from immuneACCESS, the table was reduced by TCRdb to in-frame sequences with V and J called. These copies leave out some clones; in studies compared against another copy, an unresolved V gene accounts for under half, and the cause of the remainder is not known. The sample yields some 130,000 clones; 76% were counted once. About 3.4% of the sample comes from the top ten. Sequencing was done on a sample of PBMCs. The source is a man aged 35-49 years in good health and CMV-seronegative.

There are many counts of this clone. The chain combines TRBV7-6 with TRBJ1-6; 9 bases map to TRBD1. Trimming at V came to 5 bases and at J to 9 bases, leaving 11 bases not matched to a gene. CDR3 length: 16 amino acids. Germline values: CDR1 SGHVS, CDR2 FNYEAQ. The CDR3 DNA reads TGTGCCAGCAGCCGACACCGGGACAGGGCGAGTTCACCCCTCCACTTT. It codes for CASSRHRDRASSPLHF.

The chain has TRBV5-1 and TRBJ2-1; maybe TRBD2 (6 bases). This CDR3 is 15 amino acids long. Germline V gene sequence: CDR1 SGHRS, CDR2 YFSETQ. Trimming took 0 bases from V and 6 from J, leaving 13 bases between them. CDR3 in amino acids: CASSLVPGRFNEQFF. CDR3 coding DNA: TGCGCCAGCAGCTTGGTTCCCGGGAGATTCAATGAGCAGTTCTTC.

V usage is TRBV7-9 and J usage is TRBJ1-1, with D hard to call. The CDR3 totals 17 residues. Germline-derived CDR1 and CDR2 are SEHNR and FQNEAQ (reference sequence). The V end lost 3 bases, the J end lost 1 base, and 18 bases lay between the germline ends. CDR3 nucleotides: TGTGCCAGCAGCTTTAGGAGGCCGGAGGGTAGGAACACTGAAGCTTTCTTT. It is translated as CASSFRRPEGRNTEAFF.

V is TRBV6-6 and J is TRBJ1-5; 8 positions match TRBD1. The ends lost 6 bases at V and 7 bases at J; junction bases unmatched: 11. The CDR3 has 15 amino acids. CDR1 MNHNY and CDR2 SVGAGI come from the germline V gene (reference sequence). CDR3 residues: CASSRDRGRVQPQHF. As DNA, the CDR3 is TGTGCCAGCAGCCGAGACAGGGGCCGGGTACAGCCCCAGCATTTT.

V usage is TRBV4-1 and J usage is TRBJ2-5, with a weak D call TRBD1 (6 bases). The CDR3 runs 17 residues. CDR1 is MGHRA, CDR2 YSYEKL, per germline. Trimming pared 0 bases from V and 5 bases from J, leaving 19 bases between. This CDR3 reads CASSQEFKGHPGETQYF. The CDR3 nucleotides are TGCGCCAGCAGCCAAGAATTCAAGGGACACCCTGGCGAGACCCAGTACTTC.

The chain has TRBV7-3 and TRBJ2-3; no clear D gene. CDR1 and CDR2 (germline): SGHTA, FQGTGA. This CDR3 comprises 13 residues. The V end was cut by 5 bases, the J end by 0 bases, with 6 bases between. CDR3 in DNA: TGTGCCAGCAGCATACACAGCACAGATACGCAGTATTTT. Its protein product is CASSIHSTDTQYF.

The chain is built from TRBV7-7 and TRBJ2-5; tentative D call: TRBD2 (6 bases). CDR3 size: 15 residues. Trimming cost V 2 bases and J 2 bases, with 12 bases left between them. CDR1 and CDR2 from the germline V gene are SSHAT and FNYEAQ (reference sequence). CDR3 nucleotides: TGTGCCAGCAGCTTACACCCGGGAGAGCAAGAGACCCAGTACTTC. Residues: CASSLHPGEQETQYF. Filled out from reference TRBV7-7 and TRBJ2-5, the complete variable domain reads GAGVSQSPRYKVTKRGQDVTLRCDPISSHATLYWYQQALGQGPEFLTYFNYEAQPDKSGLPSDRFSAERPEGSISTLTIQRTEQRDSAMYRCASSLHPGEQETQYFGPGTRLLVL.